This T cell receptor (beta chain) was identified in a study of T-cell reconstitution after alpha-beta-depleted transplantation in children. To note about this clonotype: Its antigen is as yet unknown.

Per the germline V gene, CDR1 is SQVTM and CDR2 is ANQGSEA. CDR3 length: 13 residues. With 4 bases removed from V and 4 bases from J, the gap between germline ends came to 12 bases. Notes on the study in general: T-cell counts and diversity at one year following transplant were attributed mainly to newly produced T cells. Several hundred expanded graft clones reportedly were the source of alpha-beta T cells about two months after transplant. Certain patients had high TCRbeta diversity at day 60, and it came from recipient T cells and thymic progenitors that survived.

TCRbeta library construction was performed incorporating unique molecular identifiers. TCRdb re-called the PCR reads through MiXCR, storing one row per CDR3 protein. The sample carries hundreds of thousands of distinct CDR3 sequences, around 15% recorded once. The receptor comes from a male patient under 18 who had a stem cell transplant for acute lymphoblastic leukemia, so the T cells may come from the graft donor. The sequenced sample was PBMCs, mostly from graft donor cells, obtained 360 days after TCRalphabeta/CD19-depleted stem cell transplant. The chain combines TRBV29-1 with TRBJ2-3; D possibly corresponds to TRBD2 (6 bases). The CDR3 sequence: CSVATGTPDTQYF. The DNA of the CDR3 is TGCAGCGTTGCTACCGGGACTCCAGATACGCAGTATTTT.